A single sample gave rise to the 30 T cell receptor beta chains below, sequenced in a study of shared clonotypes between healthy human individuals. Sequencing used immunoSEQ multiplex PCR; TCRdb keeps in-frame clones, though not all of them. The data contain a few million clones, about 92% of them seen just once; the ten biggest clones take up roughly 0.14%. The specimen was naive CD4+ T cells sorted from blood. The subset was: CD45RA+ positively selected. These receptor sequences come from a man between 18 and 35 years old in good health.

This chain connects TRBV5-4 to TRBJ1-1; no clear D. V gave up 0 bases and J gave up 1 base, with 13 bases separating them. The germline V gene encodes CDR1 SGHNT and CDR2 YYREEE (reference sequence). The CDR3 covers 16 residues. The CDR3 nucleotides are TGTGCCAGCAGCTTGGCTACTAGACTGGGGAACACTGAAGCTTTCTTT. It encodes CASSLATRLGNTEAFF.

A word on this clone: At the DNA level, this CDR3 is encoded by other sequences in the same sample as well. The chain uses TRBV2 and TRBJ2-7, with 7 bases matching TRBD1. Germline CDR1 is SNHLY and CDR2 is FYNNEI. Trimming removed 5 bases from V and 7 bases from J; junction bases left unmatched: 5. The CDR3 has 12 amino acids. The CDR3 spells CASSTTGREQYF. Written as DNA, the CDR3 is TGTGCCAGCAGTACGACAGGGCGGGAGCAGTACTTC.

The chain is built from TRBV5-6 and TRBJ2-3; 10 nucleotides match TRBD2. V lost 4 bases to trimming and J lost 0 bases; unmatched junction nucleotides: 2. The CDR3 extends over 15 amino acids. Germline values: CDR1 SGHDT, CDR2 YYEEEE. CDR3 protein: CASSGGLASTDTQYF. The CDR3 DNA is TGTGCCAGCAGCGGGGGACTAGCGAGCACAGATACGCAGTATTTT.

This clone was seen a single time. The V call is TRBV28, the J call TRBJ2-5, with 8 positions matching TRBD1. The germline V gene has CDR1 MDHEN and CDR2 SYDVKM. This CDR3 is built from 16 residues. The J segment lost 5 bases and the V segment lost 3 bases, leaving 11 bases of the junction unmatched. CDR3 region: CASSFYTVDRVETQYF. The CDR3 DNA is TGTGCCAGCAGTTTTTATACTGTGGACAGGGTGGAGACCCAGTACTTC.

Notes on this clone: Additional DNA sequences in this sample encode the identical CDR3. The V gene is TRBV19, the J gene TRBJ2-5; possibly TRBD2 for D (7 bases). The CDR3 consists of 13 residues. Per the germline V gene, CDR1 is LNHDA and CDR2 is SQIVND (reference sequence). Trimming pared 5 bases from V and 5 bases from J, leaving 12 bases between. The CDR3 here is CASSRGAGETQYF. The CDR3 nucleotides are TGTGCCAGTAGTCGGGGGGCGGGGGAGACCCAGTACTTC.

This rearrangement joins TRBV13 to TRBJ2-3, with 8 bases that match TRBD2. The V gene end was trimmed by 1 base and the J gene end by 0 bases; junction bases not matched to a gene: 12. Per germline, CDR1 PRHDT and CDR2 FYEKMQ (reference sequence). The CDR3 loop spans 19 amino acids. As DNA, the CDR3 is TGTGCCAGCAGCTTAGAACCCGGCTTAGCGGGGCTTAGCACAGATACGCAGTATTTT. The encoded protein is CASSLEPGLAGLSTDTQYF.

Here the CDR3 DNA reads TGTGCCAGCAGTTTAGCGGGAGGACAACACTACGAGCAGTACTTC. This gives the protein CASSLAGGQHYEQYF. The genes are TRBV6-5 and TRBJ2-7; 10 bases are shared with TRBD2. CDR3 size: 15 residues. The V gene's germline CDR1 is MNHEY and CDR2 SVGAGI. V lost 4 bases to trimming and J lost 3 bases; unmatched junction nucleotides: 6.

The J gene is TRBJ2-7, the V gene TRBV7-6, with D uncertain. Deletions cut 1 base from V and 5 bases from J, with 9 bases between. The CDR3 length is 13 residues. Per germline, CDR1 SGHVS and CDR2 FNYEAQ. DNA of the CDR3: TGTGCCAGCAGCTTAGTTGCCTTCGACGAGCAGTACTTC. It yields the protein CASSLVAFDEQYF. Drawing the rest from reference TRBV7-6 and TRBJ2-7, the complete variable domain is GAGVSQSPRYKVTKRGQDVALRCDPISGHVSLYWYRQALGQGPEFLTYFNYEAQQDKSGLPNDRFSAERPEGSISTLTIQRTEQRDSAMYRCASSLVAFDEQYFGPGTRLTVT.

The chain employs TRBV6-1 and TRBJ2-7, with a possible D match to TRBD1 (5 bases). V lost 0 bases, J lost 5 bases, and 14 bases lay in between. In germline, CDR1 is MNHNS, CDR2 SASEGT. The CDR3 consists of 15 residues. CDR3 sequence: CASSEARVYGHEQYF. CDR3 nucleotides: TGTGCCAGCAGTGAAGCCAGGGTTTACGGTCACGAGCAGTACTTC.

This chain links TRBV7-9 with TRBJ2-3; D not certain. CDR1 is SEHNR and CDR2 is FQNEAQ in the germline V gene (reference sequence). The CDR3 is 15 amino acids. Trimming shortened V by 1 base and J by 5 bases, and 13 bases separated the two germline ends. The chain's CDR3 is CASSLESIGRDTQYF. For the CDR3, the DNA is TGTGCCAGCAGCTTAGAATCGATAGGCAGAGATACGCAGTATTTT.

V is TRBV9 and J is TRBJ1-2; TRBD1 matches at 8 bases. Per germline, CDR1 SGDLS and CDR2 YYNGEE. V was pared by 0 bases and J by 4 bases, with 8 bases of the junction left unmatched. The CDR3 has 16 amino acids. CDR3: CASSVGPGGAGYGYTF. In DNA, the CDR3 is TGTGCCAGCAGCGTAGGTCCAGGGGGCGCCGGCTATGGCTACACCTTC.

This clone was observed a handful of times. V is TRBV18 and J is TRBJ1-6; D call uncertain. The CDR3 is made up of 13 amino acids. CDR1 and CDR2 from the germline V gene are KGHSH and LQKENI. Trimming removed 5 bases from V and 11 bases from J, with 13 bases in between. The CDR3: CASSDLEGPPLHF. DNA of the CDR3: TGTGCCAGCTCAGACCTGGAAGGGCCACCCCTCCACTTT.

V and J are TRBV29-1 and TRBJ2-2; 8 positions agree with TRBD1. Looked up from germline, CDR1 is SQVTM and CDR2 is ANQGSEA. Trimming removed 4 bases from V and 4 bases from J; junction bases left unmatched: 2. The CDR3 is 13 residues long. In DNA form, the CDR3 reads TGCAGCGTTGGGCAGGGGGCCACCGGGGAGCTGTTTTTT. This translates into CSVGQGATGELFF.

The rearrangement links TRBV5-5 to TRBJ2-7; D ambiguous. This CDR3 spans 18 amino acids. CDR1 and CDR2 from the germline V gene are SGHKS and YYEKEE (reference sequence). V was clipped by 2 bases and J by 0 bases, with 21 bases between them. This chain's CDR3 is CASSFLPSTSTNSYEQYF. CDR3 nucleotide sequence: TGTGCCAGCAGCTTTTTGCCTAGTACTTCCACGAACTCCTACGAGCAGTACTTC.

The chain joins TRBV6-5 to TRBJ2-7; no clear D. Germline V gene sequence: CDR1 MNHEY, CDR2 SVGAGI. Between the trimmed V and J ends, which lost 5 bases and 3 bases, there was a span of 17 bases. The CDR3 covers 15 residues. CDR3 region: CASSARFGGFYEQYF. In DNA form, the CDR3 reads TGTGCCAGCAGTGCCCGCTTTGGTGGGTTCTACGAGCAGTACTTC.

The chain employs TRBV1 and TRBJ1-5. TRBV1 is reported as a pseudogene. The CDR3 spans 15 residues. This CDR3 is CTSSQPGDSNQPQHF. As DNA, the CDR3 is TGCACCAGCAGCCAACCAGGAGACAGCAATCAGCCCCAGCATTTT.

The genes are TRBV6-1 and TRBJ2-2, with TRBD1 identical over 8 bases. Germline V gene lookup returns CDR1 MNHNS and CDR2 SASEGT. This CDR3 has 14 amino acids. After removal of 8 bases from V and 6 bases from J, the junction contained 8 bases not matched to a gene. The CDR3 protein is CASDRTGFPGELFF. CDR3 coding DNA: TGTGCCAGCGATAGGACAGGGTTCCCCGGGGAGCTGTTTTTT.

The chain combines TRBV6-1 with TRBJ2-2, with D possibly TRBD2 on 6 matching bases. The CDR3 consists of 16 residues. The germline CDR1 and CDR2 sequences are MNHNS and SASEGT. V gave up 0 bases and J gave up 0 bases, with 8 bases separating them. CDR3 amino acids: CASSEAGLTNTGELFF. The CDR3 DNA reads TGTGCCAGCAGTGAAGCGGGACTTACGAACACCGGGGAGCTGTTTTTT.

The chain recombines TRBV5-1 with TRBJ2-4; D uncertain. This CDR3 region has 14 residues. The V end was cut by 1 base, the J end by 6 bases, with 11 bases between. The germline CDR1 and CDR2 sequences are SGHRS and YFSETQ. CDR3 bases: TGCGCCAGCAGCTTGACGCTTTTAGGAAACATTCAGTACTTC. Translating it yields CASSLTLLGNIQYF.

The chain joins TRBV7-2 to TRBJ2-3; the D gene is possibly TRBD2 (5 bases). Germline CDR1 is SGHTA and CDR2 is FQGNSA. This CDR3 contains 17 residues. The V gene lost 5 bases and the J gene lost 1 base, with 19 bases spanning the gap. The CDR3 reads CASSRIGVGGGTDTQYF. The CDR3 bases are TGTGCCAGCAGCCGAATCGGGGTGGGCGGCGGCACAGATACGCAGTATTTT.

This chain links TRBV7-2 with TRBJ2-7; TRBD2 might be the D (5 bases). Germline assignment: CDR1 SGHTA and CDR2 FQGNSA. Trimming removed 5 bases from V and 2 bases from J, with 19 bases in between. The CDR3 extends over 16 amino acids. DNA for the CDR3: TGTGCCAGCAGCCCTCGGGGAGTCAACGGGGCCTACGAGCAGTACTTC. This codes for CASSPRGVNGAYEQYF.

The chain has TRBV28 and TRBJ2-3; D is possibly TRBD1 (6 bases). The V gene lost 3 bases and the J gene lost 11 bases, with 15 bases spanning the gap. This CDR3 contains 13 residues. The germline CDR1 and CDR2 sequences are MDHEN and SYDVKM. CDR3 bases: TGTGCCAGCAGTTTCTCACAGGGTATCATGCAGTATTTT. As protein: CASSFSQGIMQYF.

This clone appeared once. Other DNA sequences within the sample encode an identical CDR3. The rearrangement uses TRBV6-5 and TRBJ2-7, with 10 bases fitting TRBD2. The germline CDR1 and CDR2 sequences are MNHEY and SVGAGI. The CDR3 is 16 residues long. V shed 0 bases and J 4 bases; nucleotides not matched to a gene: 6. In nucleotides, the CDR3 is TGTGCCAGCAGTTACTCGGCTAGCGGGGGCTTATACGAGCAGTACTTC. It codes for CASSYSASGGLYEQYF.

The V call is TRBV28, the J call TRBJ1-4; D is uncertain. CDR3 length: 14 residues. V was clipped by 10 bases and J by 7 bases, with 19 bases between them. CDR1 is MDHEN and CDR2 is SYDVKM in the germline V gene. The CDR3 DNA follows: TGTGCCACCGCGGTTGGAGGGAAGGGTGAAAAACTGTTTTTT. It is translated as CATAVGGKGEKLFF.

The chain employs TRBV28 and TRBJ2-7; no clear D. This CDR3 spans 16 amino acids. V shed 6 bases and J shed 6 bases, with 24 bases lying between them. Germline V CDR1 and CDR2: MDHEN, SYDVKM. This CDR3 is CASSRPVFNGVGEQYF. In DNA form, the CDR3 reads TGTGCCAGCAGCCGCCCGGTGTTCAACGGCGTGGGCGAGCAGTACTTC.

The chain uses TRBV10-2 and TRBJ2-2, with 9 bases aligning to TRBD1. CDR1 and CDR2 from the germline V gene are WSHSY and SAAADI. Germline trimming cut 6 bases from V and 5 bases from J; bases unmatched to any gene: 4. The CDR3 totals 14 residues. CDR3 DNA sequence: TGCGCCAGCAGACAGGGGGCAAGAACCGGGGAGCTGTTTTTT. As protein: CASRQGARTGELFF.

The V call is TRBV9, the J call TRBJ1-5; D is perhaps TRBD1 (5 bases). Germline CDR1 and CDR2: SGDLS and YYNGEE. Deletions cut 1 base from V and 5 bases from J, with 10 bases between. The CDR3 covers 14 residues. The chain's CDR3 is CASSVTDSYQPQHF. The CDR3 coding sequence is TGTGCCAGCAGCGTAACCGACAGTTATCAGCCCCAGCATTTT.

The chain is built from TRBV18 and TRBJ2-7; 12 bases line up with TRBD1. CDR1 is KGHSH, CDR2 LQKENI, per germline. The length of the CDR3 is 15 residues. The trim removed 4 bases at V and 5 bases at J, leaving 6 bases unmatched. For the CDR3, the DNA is TGTGCCAGCTCACTAGCCGGGACAGGGGGCGACGAGCAGTACTTC. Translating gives CASSLAGTGGDEQYF. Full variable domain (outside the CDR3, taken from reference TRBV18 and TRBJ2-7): NAGVMQNPRHLVRRRGQEARLRCSPMKGHSHVYWYRQLPEEGLKFMVYLQKENIIDESGMPKERFSAEFPKEGPSILRIQQVVRGDSAAYFCASSLAGTGGDEQYFGPGTRLTVT.

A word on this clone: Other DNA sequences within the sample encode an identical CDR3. The CDR3 is CASSLGPGGNQPQHF. The CDR3 nucleotides read TGTGCCAGCAGCTTAGGTCCCGGGGGGAATCAGCCCCAGCATTTT. The chain links TRBV11-2 to TRBJ1-5; possible D gene TRBD1, 5 bases. The CDR3 loop spans 15 amino acids. Trimming took off 1 base at V and 4 bases at J, with 11 bases between the two ends. Germline assignment: CDR1 SGHAT and CDR2 FQNNGV.

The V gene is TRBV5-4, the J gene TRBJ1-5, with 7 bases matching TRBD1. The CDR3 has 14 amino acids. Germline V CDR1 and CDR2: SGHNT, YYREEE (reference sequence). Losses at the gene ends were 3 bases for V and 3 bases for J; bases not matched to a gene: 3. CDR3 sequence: CASSSGGINQPQHF. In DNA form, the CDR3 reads TGTGCCAGCAGCTCAGGGGGGATCAATCAGCCCCAGCATTTT.